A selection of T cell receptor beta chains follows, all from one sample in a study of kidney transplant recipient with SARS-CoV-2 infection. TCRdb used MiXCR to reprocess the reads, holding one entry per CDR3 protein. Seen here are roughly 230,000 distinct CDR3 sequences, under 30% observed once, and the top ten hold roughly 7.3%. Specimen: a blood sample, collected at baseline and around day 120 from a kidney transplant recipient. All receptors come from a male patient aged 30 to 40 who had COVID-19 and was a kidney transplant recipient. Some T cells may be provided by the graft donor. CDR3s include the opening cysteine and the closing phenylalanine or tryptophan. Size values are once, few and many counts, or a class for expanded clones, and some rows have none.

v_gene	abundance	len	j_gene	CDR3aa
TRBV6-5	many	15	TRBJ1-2	CASSLRGGGNYGYTF
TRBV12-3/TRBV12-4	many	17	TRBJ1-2	CASSVSYSFRKTYGYTF
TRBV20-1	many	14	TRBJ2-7	CSALSIAGDYEQYF
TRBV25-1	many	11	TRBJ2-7	CASSESLEQYF
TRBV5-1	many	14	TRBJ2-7	CASSLVGSSYEQYF
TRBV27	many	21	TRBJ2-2	CASSRSDRGLQQYANTGELFF
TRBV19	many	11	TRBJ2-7	CASSEWGEQYF
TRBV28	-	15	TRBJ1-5	CASSPYIQGYQPQHF
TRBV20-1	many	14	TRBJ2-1	CSARDAGSYNEQFF
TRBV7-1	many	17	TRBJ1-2	CASSPMVHEGKTYGYTF
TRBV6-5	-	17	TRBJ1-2	CASSKKVSMRRTYGYTF
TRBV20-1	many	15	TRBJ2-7	CSASPLAGPTHEQYF
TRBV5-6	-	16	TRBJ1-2	CASRQGNSRKIYGYTF
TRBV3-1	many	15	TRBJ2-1	CASSKRAGGYNEQFF
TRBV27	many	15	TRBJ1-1	CASSQDSRENTEAFF
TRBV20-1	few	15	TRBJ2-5	CSARVRGTVQETQYF
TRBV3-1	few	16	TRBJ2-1	CTSSQGSGGFDNEQFF
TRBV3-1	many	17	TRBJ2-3	CASSQRIPICLQDTQYF
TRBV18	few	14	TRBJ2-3	CASSRLDITDTQYF
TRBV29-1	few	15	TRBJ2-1	CSVEVPETAYNEQFF
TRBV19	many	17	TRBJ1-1	CASSIPTGGTMNTEAFF
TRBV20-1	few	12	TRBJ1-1	CSAATGTTEAFF
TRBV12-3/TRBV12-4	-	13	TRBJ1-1	CASSRDRRTEASF
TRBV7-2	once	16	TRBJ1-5	CASSFPVGSGNQPQHF
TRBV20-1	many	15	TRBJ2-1	CSAQPIAGSIHEQFF
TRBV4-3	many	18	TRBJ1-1	CASSQGPAGDRINTEAFF
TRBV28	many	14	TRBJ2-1	CASSPRVPYNEQFF
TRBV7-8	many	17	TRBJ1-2	CASSGTWFTRKTYGYTF
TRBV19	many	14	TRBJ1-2	CASSMGSGNYGYTF